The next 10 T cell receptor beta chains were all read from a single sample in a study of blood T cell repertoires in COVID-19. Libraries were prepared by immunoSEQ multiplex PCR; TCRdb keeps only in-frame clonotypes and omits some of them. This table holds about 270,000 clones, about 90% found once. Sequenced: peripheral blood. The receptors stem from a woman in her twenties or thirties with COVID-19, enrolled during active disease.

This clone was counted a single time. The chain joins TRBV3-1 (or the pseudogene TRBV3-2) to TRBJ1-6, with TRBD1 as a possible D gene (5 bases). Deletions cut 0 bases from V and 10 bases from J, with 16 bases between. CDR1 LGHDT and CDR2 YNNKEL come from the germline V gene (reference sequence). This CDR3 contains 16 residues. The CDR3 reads CASSQDWGGFDSPLHF. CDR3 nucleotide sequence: TGTGCCAGCAGCCAAGATTGGGGGGGATTTGACTCACCCCTCCACTTT.

The CDR3 DNA reads as TGTGCCTGGAGTCAGACAGTGTCCGGTAATTCACCCCTCCACTTT. Protein: CAWSQTVSGNSPLHF. The J gene is TRBJ1-6, the V gene TRBV30, with D tentatively TRBD1 (5 bases). Deletions cut 2 bases from V and 6 bases from J, with 14 bases between. The germline gives CDR1 GTSNPN, CDR2 SVGIG (reference sequence). This CDR3 comprises 15 residues. Variable domain in full (rest from reference TRBV30 and TRBJ1-6): SQTIHQWPATLVQPVGSPLSLECTVEGTSNPNLYWYRQAAGRGLQLLFYSVGIGQISSEVPQNLSASRPQDRQFILSSKKLLLSDSGFYLCAWSQTVSGNSPLHFGNGTRLTVT.

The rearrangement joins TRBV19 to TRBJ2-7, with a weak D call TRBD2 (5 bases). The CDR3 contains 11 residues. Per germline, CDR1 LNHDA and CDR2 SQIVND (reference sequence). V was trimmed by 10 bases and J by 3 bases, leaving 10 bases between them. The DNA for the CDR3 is TGTGCCACCCTTCGGGACTACGAGCAGTACTTC. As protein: CATLRDYEQYF.

The DNA for the CDR3 is TGCAGCGGAAGGGACAGGGGATTTGGTGAGCAGTTCTTC. It yields the protein CSGRDRGFGEQFF. The rearrangement joins TRBV29-1 to TRBJ2-1; 10 bases align to TRBD1. Germline trimming cut 7 bases from V and 9 bases from J; bases unmatched to any gene: 9. The germline V gene has CDR1 SQVTM and CDR2 ANQGSEA. This CDR3 region has 13 residues.

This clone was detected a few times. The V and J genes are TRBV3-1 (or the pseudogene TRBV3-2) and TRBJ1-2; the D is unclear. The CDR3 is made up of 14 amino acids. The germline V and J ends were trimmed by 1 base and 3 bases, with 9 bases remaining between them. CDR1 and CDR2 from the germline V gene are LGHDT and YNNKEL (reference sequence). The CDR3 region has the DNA TGTGCCAGCAGCCAAGGCCCAGGATACTATGGCTACACCTTC. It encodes CASSQGPGYYGYTF.

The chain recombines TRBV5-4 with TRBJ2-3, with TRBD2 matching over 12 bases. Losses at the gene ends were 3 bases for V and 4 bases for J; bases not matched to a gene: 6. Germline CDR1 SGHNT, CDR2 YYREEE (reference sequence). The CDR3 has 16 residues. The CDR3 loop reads CASSSLAGGRPDTQYF. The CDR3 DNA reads TGTGCCAGCAGCTCTCTAGCGGGGGGGCGGCCAGATACGCAGTATTTT.

CDR3 DNA: TGTGCCAGCAGCCCCCTCTTGAGATACAGGGCTTTCTTT. This sequence encodes CASSPLLRYRAFF. The chain joins TRBV11-2 to TRBJ1-1, with D tentatively TRBD1 (5 bases). The V gene lost 5 bases and the J gene lost 11 bases, with 18 bases spanning the gap. The CDR3 contains 13 residues. Germline CDR1 SGHAT, CDR2 FQNNGV.

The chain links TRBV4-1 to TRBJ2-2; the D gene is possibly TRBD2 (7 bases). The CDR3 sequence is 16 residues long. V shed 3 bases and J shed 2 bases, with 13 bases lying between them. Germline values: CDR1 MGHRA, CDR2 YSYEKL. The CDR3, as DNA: TGCGCCAGCAGCCACGGGGGGACACCAAACACCGGGGAGCTGTTTTTT. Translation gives CASSHGGTPNTGELFF.

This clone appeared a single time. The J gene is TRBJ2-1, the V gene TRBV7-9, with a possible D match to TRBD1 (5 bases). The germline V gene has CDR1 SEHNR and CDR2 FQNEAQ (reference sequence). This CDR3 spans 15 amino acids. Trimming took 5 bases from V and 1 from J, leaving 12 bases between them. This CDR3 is CASSPQTVSYNEQFF. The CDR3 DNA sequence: TGTGCCAGCAGCCCTCAGACAGTTTCCTACAATGAGCAGTTCTTC. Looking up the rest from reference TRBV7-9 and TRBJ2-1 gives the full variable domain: DTGVSQNPRHKITKRGQNVTFRCDPISEHNRLYWYRQTLGQGPEFLTYFQNEAQLEKSRLLSDRFSAERPKGSFSTLEIQRTEQGDSAMYLCASSPQTVSYNEQFFGPGTRLTVL.

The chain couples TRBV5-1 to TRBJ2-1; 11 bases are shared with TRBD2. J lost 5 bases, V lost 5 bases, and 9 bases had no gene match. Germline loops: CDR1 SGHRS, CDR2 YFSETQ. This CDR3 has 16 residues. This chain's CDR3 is CASRLASGGFDNEQFF. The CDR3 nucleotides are TGCGCCAGCAGATTAGCTAGCGGGGGGTTCGACAATGAGCAGTTCTTC.